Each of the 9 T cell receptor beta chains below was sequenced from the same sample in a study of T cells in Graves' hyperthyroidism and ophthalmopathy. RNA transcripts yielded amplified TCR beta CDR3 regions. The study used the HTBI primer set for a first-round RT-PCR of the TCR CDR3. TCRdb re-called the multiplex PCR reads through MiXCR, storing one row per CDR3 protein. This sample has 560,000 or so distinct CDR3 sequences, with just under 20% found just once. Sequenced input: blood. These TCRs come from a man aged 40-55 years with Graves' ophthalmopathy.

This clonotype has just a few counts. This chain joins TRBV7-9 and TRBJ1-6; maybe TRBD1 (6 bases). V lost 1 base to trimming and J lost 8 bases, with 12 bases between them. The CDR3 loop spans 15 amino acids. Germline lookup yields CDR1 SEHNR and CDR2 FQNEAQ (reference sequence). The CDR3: CASSLVQGLHSPLHF. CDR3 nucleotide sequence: TGTGCCAGCAGCTTAGTCCAGGGGTTACATTCACCCCTCCACTTT.

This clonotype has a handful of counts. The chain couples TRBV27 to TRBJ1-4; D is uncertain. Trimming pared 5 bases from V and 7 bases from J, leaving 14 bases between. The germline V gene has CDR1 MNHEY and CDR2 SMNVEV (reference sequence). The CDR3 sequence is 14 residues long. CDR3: CASSQIQRAEKLFF. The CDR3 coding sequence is TGTGCCAGCAGTCAAATCCAGAGAGCTGAAAAACTGTTTTTT.

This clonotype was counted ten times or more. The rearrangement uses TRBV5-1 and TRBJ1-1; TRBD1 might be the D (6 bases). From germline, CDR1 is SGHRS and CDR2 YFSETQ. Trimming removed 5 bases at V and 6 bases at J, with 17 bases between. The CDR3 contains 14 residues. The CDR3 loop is CASSGGQSAPEAFF. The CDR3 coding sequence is TGCGCCAGCAGTGGGGGACAATCCGCCCCTGAAGCTTTCTTT. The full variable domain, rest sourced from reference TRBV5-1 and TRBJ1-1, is KAGVTQTPRYLIKTRGQQVTLSCSPISGHRSVSWYQQTPGQGLQFLFEYFSETQRNKGNFPGRFSGRQFSNSRSEMNVSTLELGDSALYLCASSGGQSAPEAFFGQGTRLTVV.

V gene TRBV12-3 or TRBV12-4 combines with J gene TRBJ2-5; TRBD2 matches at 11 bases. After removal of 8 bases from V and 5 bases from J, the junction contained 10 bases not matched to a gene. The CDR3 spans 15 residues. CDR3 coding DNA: TGTGCCAGCCCTATAGCGGGAGGGCCTCGGGAGACCCAGTACTTC. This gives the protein CASPIAGGPRETQYF.

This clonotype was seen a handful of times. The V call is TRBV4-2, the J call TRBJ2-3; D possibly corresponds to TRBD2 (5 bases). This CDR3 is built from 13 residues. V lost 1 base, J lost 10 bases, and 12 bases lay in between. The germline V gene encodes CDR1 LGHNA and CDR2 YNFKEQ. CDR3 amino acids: CASSQVSQAAQYF. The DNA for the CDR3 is TGTGCCAGCAGCCAAGTTAGTCAAGCGGCGCAGTATTTT.

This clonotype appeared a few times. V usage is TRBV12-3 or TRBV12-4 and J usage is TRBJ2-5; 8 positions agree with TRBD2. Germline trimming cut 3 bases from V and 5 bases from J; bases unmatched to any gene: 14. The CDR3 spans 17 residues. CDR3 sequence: CASSFFLGTRTRETQYF. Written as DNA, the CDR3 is TGTGCCAGCAGTTTTTTTTTAGGGACTAGGACGAGGGAGACCCAGTACTTC.

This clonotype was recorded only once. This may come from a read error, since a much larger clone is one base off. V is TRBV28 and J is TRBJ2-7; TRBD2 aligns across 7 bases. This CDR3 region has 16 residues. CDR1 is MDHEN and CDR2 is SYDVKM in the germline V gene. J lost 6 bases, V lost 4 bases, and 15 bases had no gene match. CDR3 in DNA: TGTGCCAGCAGTTCCCCCCAGACTAGCTGGAGAGGCGAGCAGTACTTC. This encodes CASSSPQTSWRGEQYF.

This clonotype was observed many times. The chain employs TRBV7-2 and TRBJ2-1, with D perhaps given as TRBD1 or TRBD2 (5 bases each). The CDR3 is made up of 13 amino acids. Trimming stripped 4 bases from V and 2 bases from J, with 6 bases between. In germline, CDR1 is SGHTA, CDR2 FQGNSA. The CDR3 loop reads CASSWGTYNEQFF. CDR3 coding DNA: TGTGCCAGCAGCTGGGGGACCTACAATGAGCAGTTCTTC.

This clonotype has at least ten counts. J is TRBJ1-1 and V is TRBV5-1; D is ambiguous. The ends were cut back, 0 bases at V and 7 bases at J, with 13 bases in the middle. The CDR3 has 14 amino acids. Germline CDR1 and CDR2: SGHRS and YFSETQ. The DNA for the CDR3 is TGCGCCAGCAGCTTGGTGGTCGGACGGCTTGAAGCTTTCTTT. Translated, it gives CASSLVVGRLEAFF.